Described below is a single T cell receptor (beta chain) sequence and its context. Antigen unknown. The CDR3 consists of 14 residues. Germline V CDR1 and CDR2: WNHNN, SYGVQD (reference sequence). The junction had 7 bases not matched to a gene; V was cut back by 5 bases and J by 8 bases. The table came from immunoSEQ multiplex PCR; TCRdb's copy has only in-frame clones and leaves some out. The table lists 150,000 to 200,000 clones, approximately 86% of them singletons. This record belongs to a study of cytomegalovirus exposure and HLA in healthy donors. Broader study findings: Among TCR sequences, most were rare, though some public TCRs appeared in many donors. The study designated around 150 TCR beta chains cytomegalovirus-associated.

The J gene is TRBJ1-4, the V gene TRBV10-1; 8 bases agree with TRBD1. This TCR came from a woman between 18 and 29 years old in good health and CMV-seronegative. Sequenced input: PBMCs. The CDR3 nucleotides are TGCGCCAGCAGTATTACAGGGGGGAGCGAAAAACTGTTTTTT. It yields the protein CASSITGGSEKLFF.